Listed here are 5 T cell receptor beta chains from one sample, sequenced in a study of T cells after yellow fever vaccination. One entry per CDR3 protein, called by TCRdb with MiXCR from the 5' RACE reads. This sample has approximately 260,000 distinct CDR3 sequences, with 5.2% found just once. Sample: CD4+ T cells sorted from PBMCs, taken on the day of the yellow fever booster vaccination. All receptors derive from a man aged 18-30 years who received the YFV17D yellow fever vaccine.

The chain combines TRBV7-2 with TRBJ1-2; tentatively, D is TRBD1 (6 bases). CDR1 and CDR2 from the germline V gene are SGHTA and FQGNSA. V lost 8 bases to trimming and J lost 8 bases, with 24 bases between them. The CDR3 consists of 15 residues. The CDR3 protein is CASFLAGDRTWGYTF. CDR3 sequence (DNA): TGTGCCAGCTTCTTAGCAGGGGACCGGACCTGGGGCTACACCTTC.

This clonotype was seen at least ten times. The chain couples TRBV24-1 to TRBJ1-5; D perhaps matches TRBD1 (6 bases). Trimming removed 5 bases at V and 9 bases at J, with 13 bases between. CDR3 size: 13 residues. Germline lookup yields CDR1 KGHDR and CDR2 SFDVKD. The CDR3 nucleotides read TGTGCCACCAGTGGAATCAGGGGTTGGCCCCAGCATTTT. Translated: CATSGIRGWPQHF.

CDR3 bases: TGCGCCAGCAGCTGGGGACAGGGAAGGGAGACCCAGTACTTC. Translated, it gives CASSWGQGRETQYF. The chain links TRBV5-1 to TRBJ2-5; 9 bases fit TRBD1. The V gene's germline CDR1 is SGHRS and CDR2 YFSETQ. V gave up 3 bases and J gave up 5 bases; unmatched junction bases: 5. This CDR3 region has 14 residues.

The rearrangement uses TRBV12-3 or TRBV12-4 and TRBJ1-4; 7 nucleotides match TRBD1. With V trimmed by 3 bases and J by 8 bases, 6 bases remained unmatched. This CDR3 contains 14 residues. The CDR3 protein is CASSLNRGREKLFF. The CDR3 nucleotides read TGTGCCAGCAGTTTGAACAGGGGACGGGAAAAACTGTTTTTT.

The chain recombines TRBV15 with TRBJ1-3; D ambiguous. From germline, CDR1 is LNHNV and CDR2 YYDKDF (reference sequence). The V end lost 0 bases, the J end lost 0 bases, and 12 bases lay between the germline ends. CDR3 length: 17 residues. As DNA, the CDR3 is TGTGCCACCAGCAGAGATCTGGGCAGGAGCTCTGGAAACACCATATATTTT. Protein: CATSRDLGRSSGNTIYF.